This passage covers 20 T cell receptor beta chains from one sample sequenced in a study of T-cell reconstitution after alpha-beta-depleted transplantation in children. A library of TCRbeta sequences, prepared with unique molecular identifiers, was generated. Each CDR3 protein is one row after TCRdb ran MiXCR on the PCR reads. This table has roughly 570,000 distinct CDR3 sequences, about a quarter appearing once. The sequencing here drew on PBMCs, taken before TCRalphabeta/CD19-depleted stem cell transplant. The receptors stem from a boy younger than two with Wiskott-Aldrich syndrome, due to receive a stem cell transplant.

The chain uses TRBV3-1 and TRBJ1-5; D remains unclear. Trimming left V 5 bases short and J 3 bases short, with 17 bases between. Germline lookup yields CDR1 LGHDT and CDR2 YNNKEL (reference sequence). CDR3 length: 16 amino acids. The CDR3 sequence is CASSGAGFGHNQPQHF. The CDR3, as DNA: TGTGCCAGCAGCGGCGCAGGATTCGGTCACAATCAGCCCCAGCATTTT.

This clonotype was picked up a small number of times. V gene TRBV28 combines with J gene TRBJ1-3; 8 nucleotides line up with TRBD1. The V and J ends lost 6 bases and 4 bases, in that order; junction bases with no gene match: 8. Germline CDR1 is MDHEN and CDR2 is SYDVKM. The CDR3 sequence is 15 residues long. In DNA form, the CDR3 reads TGTGCCAGCAGAATCTCCGGGACAGGAGGAAACACCATATATTTT. It specifies CASRISGTGGNTIYF.

The chain carries TRBV10-2 and TRBJ2-5, with D possibly TRBD1 on 5 matching bases. CDR3 length equals 13 residues. The germline V and J ends were trimmed by 6 bases and 3 bases, with 11 bases remaining between them. Germline V CDR1 and CDR2: WSHSY, SAAADI. The CDR3 coding sequence is TGCGCCAGCAGAAAATCAGGGAAAGAGACCCAGTACTTC. Protein: CASRKSGKETQYF.

The rearrangement joins TRBV12-3 or TRBV12-4 to TRBJ2-7, with 8 nucleotides matching TRBD2. CDR3 length: 13 amino acids. The junction had 4 bases not matched to a gene; V was cut back by 3 bases and J by 6 bases. CDR3 sequence: CASSFEAGGEQYF. The CDR3 DNA is TGTGCCAGCAGTTTCGAGGCGGGGGGCGAGCAGTACTTC.

The CDR3 sequence is CASSPSTLAKNIQYF. In DNA form, the CDR3 reads TGTGCCAGCAGCCCCTCCACCCTGGCCAAAAACATTCAGTACTTC. The rearrangement joins TRBV6-2 or TRBV6-3 to TRBJ2-4; D is unresolved. CDR1 MNHEY and CDR2 SVGEGT come from the germline V gene. Trimming took 6 bases from V and 1 from J, leaving 13 bases between them. CDR3 length: 15 amino acids.

This rearrangement joins TRBV7-9 to TRBJ2-7, with D possibly being TRBD2 (5 bases). Germline-derived CDR1 and CDR2 are SEHNR and FQNEAQ (reference sequence). CDR3 length: 13 amino acids. Trimming pared 0 bases from V and 6 bases from J, leaving 9 bases between. CDR3 in amino acids: CASSLAGAIEQYF. The CDR3 DNA is TGTGCCAGCAGCTTAGCGGGAGCTATCGAGCAGTACTTC.

The chain uses TRBV27 and TRBJ2-1, with 11 bases that match TRBD1. V lost 5 bases to trimming and J lost 7 bases; unmatched junction nucleotides: 7. The CDR3 loop spans 15 amino acids. In germline, CDR1 is MNHEY, CDR2 SMNVEV (reference sequence). CDR3 sequence: CASSNYGQGANEQFF. The CDR3 nucleotides are TGTGCCAGCAGTAACTATGGACAGGGGGCGAATGAGCAGTTCTTC.

The chain uses TRBV6-1 and TRBJ2-4, with 9 nucleotides matching TRBD1. V was pared by 6 bases and J by 7 bases, with 10 bases of the junction left unmatched. The CDR3 has 15 amino acids. Germline V gene data show CDR1 as MNHNS and CDR2 as SASEGT. CDR3 in amino acids: CASRSTGGEGNIQYF. CDR3 DNA: TGTGCCAGCAGGTCAACAGGGGGCGAAGGGAACATTCAGTACTTC.

This clonotype was counted between two and nine times. V gene TRBV5-6 combines with J gene TRBJ2-3; the D call may be TRBD1 or TRBD2 (5 bases each). This CDR3 is 14 amino acids long. Trimming took 4 bases from V and 0 from J, leaving 9 bases between them. Germline CDR1 SGHDT, CDR2 YYEEEE. In DNA form, the CDR3 reads TGTGCCAGCAGCGCCCGGGACAGCACAGATACGCAGTATTTT. Protein sequence: CASSARDSTDTQYF. The full variable domain, completed using reference TRBV5-6 and TRBJ2-3, is DAGVTQSPTHLIKTRGQQVTLRCSPKSGHDTVSWYQQALGQGPQFIFQYYEEEERQRGNFPDRFSGHQFPNYSSELNVNALLLGDSALYLCASSARDSTDTQYFGPGTRLTVL.

A few counts support this clonotype. V gene TRBV7-3 combines with J gene TRBJ1-1, with D possibly being TRBD1 (6 bases). Between the trimmed V and J ends, which lost 1 base and 4 bases, there was a span of 13 bases. CDR1 SGHTA and CDR2 FQGTGA come from the germline V gene. This CDR3 is built from 15 residues. CDR3 sequence: CASSLKYQGITEAFF. CDR3 bases: TGTGCCAGCAGCTTAAAGTACCAGGGGATCACTGAAGCTTTCTTT.

The V gene is TRBV5-1, the J gene TRBJ2-1, with 13 bases matching TRBD2. CDR1 SGHRS and CDR2 YFSETQ come from the germline V gene. The CDR3 extends over 15 amino acids. V shed 2 bases and J 9 bases; nucleotides not matched to a gene: 5. CDR3 region: CASSFGLAGVPEQFF. The CDR3 bases are TGCGCCAGCAGCTTCGGACTAGCGGGAGTTCCTGAGCAGTTCTTC.

J is TRBJ1-2 and V is TRBV20-1; 9 bases are shared with TRBD1. The CDR3 covers 14 residues. Germline CDR1 and CDR2: DFQATT and SNEGSKA (reference sequence). V shed 2 bases, J shed 10 bases, and the junction held 11 bases outside the gene matches. The CDR3 loop reads CSARNWDRDLTYTF. The CDR3 nucleotides are TGCAGTGCTAGAAATTGGGACAGGGATCTCACCTACACCTTC.

The CDR3 protein is CASSPWDRGRGTQYF. The CDR3 coding sequence is TGTGCCAGCAGTCCCTGGGACAGGGGAAGGGGGACCCAGTACTTC. This rearrangement joins TRBV12-3 or TRBV12-4 to TRBJ2-5, with TRBD1 identical over 10 bases. Trimming took 5 bases from V and 7 from J; bases not matched to a gene: 10. The CDR3 covers 15 residues.

The chain uses TRBV5-1 and TRBJ2-7; 7 bases align to TRBD1. The CDR3 totals 13 residues. Trimming took 3 bases from V and 5 from J; bases not matched to a gene: 5. Germline CDR1 reads SGHRS; CDR2 reads YFSETQ. CDR3 bases: TGCGCCAGCAGCTCCGGGACAGCCAACGAGCAGTACTTC. Residues: CASSSGTANEQYF.

This clonotype has more than one count but fewer than ten. The rearrangement links TRBV24-1 to TRBJ2-1; possible D gene TRBD2, 6 bases. Trimming took off 7 bases at V and 6 bases at J, with 12 bases between the two ends. The germline gives CDR1 KGHDR, CDR2 SFDVKD. This CDR3 region has 13 residues. The CDR3 DNA reads TGTGCCACCAGCCGACTAGATACCAATGAGCAGTTCTTC. It codes for CATSRLDTNEQFF.

This clonotype appeared once. The chain links TRBV10-3 to TRBJ2-1; 11 bases line up with TRBD2. J gave up 7 bases and V 7 bases, and 3 bases lay outside the gene matches. The germline V gene encodes CDR1 ENHRY and CDR2 SYGVKD. CDR3 size: 13 residues. The CDR3 DNA reads as TGTGCCATCAAGCTAGCGGGAGGTAATGAGCAGTTCTTC. It yields the protein CAIKLAGGNEQFF.

The genes are TRBV2 and TRBJ2-5; no reliable D call. Trimming took off 3 bases at V and 7 bases at J, with 3 bases between the two ends. The CDR3 extends over 10 amino acids. Per the germline V gene, CDR1 is SNHLY and CDR2 is FYNNEI. CDR3 DNA: TGTGCCAGCAGTGAGGTGACCCAGTACTTC. It specifies CASSEVTQYF.

This clonotype turned up a few times. As DNA, the CDR3 is TGCGCCAGCAGCTTACAGGGTGAAGGCTATGGCTACACCTTC. Its translation: CASSLQGEGYGYTF. This chain connects TRBV5-1 to TRBJ1-2; weak D call: TRBD1 (6 bases). V lost 2 bases and J lost 4, with 12 bases in between. There are 14 residues in the CDR3. Germline-derived CDR1 and CDR2 are SGHRS and YFSETQ.

This clonotype was picked up a small number of times. The V and J genes are TRBV7-2 and TRBJ2-2; no clear D. The CDR3 loop spans 14 amino acids. Germline V gene data show CDR1 as SGHTA and CDR2 as FQGNSA. V lost 5 bases to trimming and J lost 2 bases, with 9 bases between them. The CDR3 nucleotides read TGTGCCAGCAGCCACGGCCTCAACACCGGGGAGCTGTTTTTT. The encoded protein is CASSHGLNTGELFF.

This clonotype was seen a few times. This chain joins TRBV5-1 and TRBJ2-5; no reliable D call. Germline V lookup: CDR1 SGHRS, CDR2 YFSETQ. This CDR3 is 17 amino acids long. V was trimmed by 0 bases and J by 1 base, leaving 16 bases between them. The CDR3 DNA reads as TGCGCCAGCAGCTTGGCCGTAAGACTCAGGACCCAAGAGACCCAGTACTTC. It specifies CASSLAVRLRTQETQYF.